These T cell receptor beta chains were read from a single sample in a study of control samples from healthy donors and cancer patients. The table came from immunoSEQ multiplex PCR; TCRdb's copy has only in-frame clones and leaves some out. This table has roughly 120,000 clones, nearly 95% appearing once. Material for sequencing was blood. Source of these receptors: a man younger than 45 in good health. CDR3s include the opening cysteine and the closing phenylalanine or tryptophan. The D gene is left open where the match is weak. The size field is filled for only some rows; it gives once, few, many or a size class.

j_call	clone_size	d_call	v_call	cdr3_aa
TRBJ1-2	once	TRBD1	TRBV19	CASSTGGEDGYTF
TRBJ1-3	.	.	TRBV19	CASSIGRSSGNTIYF
TRBJ1-5	.	TRBD1	TRBV28	CASSLRPGRGRLRGNQPQHF
TRBJ1-1	.	.	TRBV18	CASSLAGRTSEAFF
TRBJ2-6	.	.	TRBV9	CASSPSRHISGANVLTF
TRBJ2-2	.	.	TRBV27	CASSSQGGRKTGELFF
TRBJ2-1	.	TRBD2	TRBV6-5	CASSPRVAGRNEQFF
TRBJ1-1	.	.	TRBV7-3	CASSPGTTNTEAFF
TRBJ1-1	.	.	TRBV2	CASRAQTPPVEAFF
TRBJ1-1	.	TRBD1	TRBV7-9	CASSSDRGVTEAFF
TRBJ2-5	.	.	TRBV30	CAWRDQTRGIRETQYF
TRBJ1-1	.	.	TRBV19	CASSIGGGQRLNTEAFF
TRBJ2-5	few	TRBD1	TRBV2	CASSEARGNQETQYF
TRBJ1-5	once	.	TRBV28	CASSSGGLSNQPQHF
TRBJ2-2	.	.	TRBV5-4	CASTLGEGARQNTGELFF
TRBJ1-2	.	.	TRBV28	CASSFQGRYTF
TRBJ1-5	.	.	TRBV6-5	CASSYAVQGQPQHF
TRBJ1-5	once	TRBD1	TRBV5-1	CASSSEGAMGQPQHF
TRBJ2-1	once	.	TRBV5-1	CASSPGGGPSYNEQFF
TRBJ1-2	.	.	TRBV5-1	CASSPSDTVGGYTF
TRBJ2-7	.	.	TRBV2	CASKSIPYEQYF
TRBJ1-1	.	TRBD1	TRBV10-3	CAISESRTGDFTEAFF
TRBJ1-2	.	.	TRBV25-1	CASIEGTEWTF
TRBJ1-1	.	.	TRBV12-3/TRBV12-4	CASSWAGLKGAFF
TRBJ1-6	.	.	TRBV18	CASSLMSGNNSPLHF
TRBJ2-7	.	.	TRBV19	CASSNSRRGFSYEQYF
TRBJ2-3	.	.	TRBV5-4	CASSPGHSTDTQYF
TRBJ2-7	.	.	TRBV5-1	CASSLGQGSTLSYEQYF
TRBJ1-4	.	.	TRBV19	CASSTAPINEKLFF
TRBJ2-2	.	.	TRBV15	CATSRARSPLSPGELFF
TRBJ1-1	.	TRBD1	TRBV5-4	CASSSWDRTMNTEAFF
TRBJ2-1	.	TRBD1	TRBV2	CASTQGARGGNEQFF
TRBJ2-1	.	TRBD2	TRBV27	CASISFSGGHNEQFF
TRBJ2-1	.	TRBD2	TRBV25-1	CASSETSGAYNEQFF
TRBJ2-3	.	.	TRBV7-2	CASSLGGRDTQYF
TRBJ1-2	.	.	TRBV18	CASSRRGPDGYTF
TRBJ1-4	.	TRBD1	TRBV19	CASSIGTGGTNEKLFF
TRBJ1-4	.	.	TRBV10-3	CAIRRGGPGEKLFF
TRBJ2-5	.	TRBD1	TRBV7-3	CASSPFPPGQGAVETQYF
TRBJ1-1	few	.	TRBV24-1	CATRGASGTEAFF
TRBJ1-4	.	.	TRBV28	CASSFKTGGGIEKLFF
TRBJ2-5	.	.	TRBV5-1	CASSLVRQQETQYF
TRBJ2-3	.	TRBD1	TRBV6-5	CATTPGQPRDTQYF